One sample yielded the 26 T cell receptor beta chains listed below, sequenced in a study of blood T cell repertoires in COVID-19. Profiled with immunoSEQ multiplex PCR; TCRdb holds only in-frame clones, not every one. The table has 140,000 to 150,000 clones, roughly 76% seen once. The sequenced material came from peripheral blood. Receptors originate from a human donor with acute or convalescent COVID-19. The donor label of this sample is uncertain.

The table lists this clone with a count of one. This chain connects TRBV7-6 to TRBJ1-3; D is ambiguous. The CDR3 has 16 amino acids. Germline V gives CDR1 SGHVS, CDR2 FNYEAQ. Between the trimmed V and J ends, which lost 2 bases and 0 bases, there was a span of 11 bases. The CDR3 protein is CASSLSIRSSGNTIYF. DNA for the CDR3: TGTGCCAGCAGCTTATCAATCCGGAGCTCTGGAAACACCATATATTTT.

Only a few counts were recorded for this clone. The CDR3 DNA follows: TGTGCCAGCGCCCTCCGGGGCCGAGCGGGGGGGCCTAATGAGCAGTTCTTC. This translates into CASALRGRAGGPNEQFF. This chain links TRBV27 with TRBJ2-1; TRBD2 agrees at 10 bases. V shed 8 bases and J 7 bases; nucleotides not matched to a gene: 17. Germline values: CDR1 MNHEY, CDR2 SMNVEV (reference sequence). The CDR3 totals 17 residues.

V gene TRBV27 combines with J gene TRBJ2-3; TRBD2 is a possible D gene (5 bases). Trimming stripped 2 bases from V and 0 bases from J, with 6 bases between. Germline V gene lookup returns CDR1 MNHEY and CDR2 SMNVEV (reference sequence). There are 14 residues in the CDR3. CDR3: CASSLGLSTDTQYF. The CDR3 DNA follows: TGTGCCAGCAGTTTAGGACTTAGCACAGATACGCAGTATTTT.

V gene TRBV18 combines with J gene TRBJ1-3; the D gene is possibly TRBD1 (5 bases). The V gene's germline CDR1 is KGHSH and CDR2 LQKENI. The CDR3 has 15 residues. V dropped 3 bases and J dropped 7 bases, with 16 bases sitting between them. The CDR3 loop reads CASSPRTPRGNTIYF. CDR3 nucleotide sequence: TGTGCCAGCTCACCTCGGACCCCCCGGGGGAACACCATATATTTT.

The chain employs TRBV2 and TRBJ1-6, with D possibly being TRBD1 (5 bases). Germline V gene data show CDR1 as SNHLY and CDR2 as FYNNEI. This CDR3 has 16 amino acids. V was cut by 0 bases and J by 11 bases, with 17 bases left in between. The DNA of the CDR3 is TGTGCCAGCAGTGAAGCGGACGCGGGACTCCTAACACCCCTCCACTTT. Translation gives CASSEADAGLLTPLHF. Combining the CDR3 with reference TRBV2 and TRBJ1-6 gives the whole variable domain EPEVTQTPSHQVTQMGQEVILRCVPISNHLYFYWYRQILGQKVEFLVSFYNNEISEKSEIFDDQFSVERPDGSNFTLKIRSTKLEDSAMYFCASSEADAGLLTPLHFGNGTRLTVT.

The chain combines TRBV29-1 with TRBJ1-5, with TRBD1 as a possible D gene (6 bases). Germline values: CDR1 SQVTM, CDR2 ANQGSEA. The CDR3 runs 13 residues. V gave up 6 bases and J gave up 6 bases, with 15 bases separating them. Here the CDR3 reads CSVADSVVQPQHF. CDR3 DNA sequence: TGCAGCGTCGCGGACAGCGTGGTTCAGCCCCAGCATTTT. Full variable domain (missing parts from reference TRBV29-1 and TRBJ1-5): SAVISQKPSRDICQRGTSLTIQCQVDSQVTMMFWYRQQPGQSLTLIATANQGSEATYESGFVIDKFPISRPNLTFSTLTVSNMSPEDSSIYLCSVADSVVQPQHFGDGTRLSIL.

The gene calls are TRBV2 and TRBJ2-7, with 7 positions matching TRBD1. The trim removed 11 bases at V and 3 bases at J, leaving 10 bases unmatched. Germline V gene lookup returns CDR1 SNHLY and CDR2 FYNNEI. The CDR3 totals 13 residues. The CDR3, as DNA: TGTGCCTCCCAAAGGGGACAGCTCTACGAGCAGTACGTC. Encoded protein: CASQRGQLYEQYV.

A few counts support this clone. The V and J genes are TRBV9 and TRBJ2-3; TRBD2 might be the D (5 bases). Germline V gives CDR1 SGDLS, CDR2 YYNGEE. This CDR3 spans 14 amino acids. Trimming stripped 4 bases from V and 2 bases from J, with 11 bases between. In DNA form, the CDR3 reads TGTGCCAGCAGCCGAAGCGGTAACACAGATACGCAGTATTTT. This codes for CASSRSGNTDTQYF.

V and J are TRBV6-6 and TRBJ1-2; no clear D. V shed 5 bases and J shed 4 bases, with 14 bases lying between them. The length of the CDR3 is 14 residues. Germline V gene data show CDR1 as MNHNY and CDR2 as SVGAGI (reference sequence). The CDR3 protein is CASSPLGEAYGYTF. CDR3 sequence (DNA): TGTGCCAGCAGTCCCTTAGGAGAAGCCTATGGCTACACCTTC.

The chain has TRBV5-6 and TRBJ1-1; TRBD1 matches 7 bases. The V and J ends lost 0 bases and 3 bases, in that order; junction bases with no gene match: 8. The CDR3 totals 16 residues. The germline V gene has CDR1 SGHDT and CDR2 YYEEEE. The CDR3 spells CASSLGGGIRDTEAFF. Written as DNA, the CDR3 is TGTGCCAGCAGCTTGGGAGGGGGCATAAGGGACACTGAAGCTTTCTTT. The full variable domain, in which reference TRBV5-6 and TRBJ1-1 provide the parts outside the CDR3, is DAGVTQSPTHLIKTRGQQVTLRCSPKSGHDTVSWYQQALGQGPQFIFQYYEEEERQRGNFPDRFSGHQFPNYSSELNVNALLLGDSALYLCASSLGGGIRDTEAFFGQGTRLTVV.

This rearrangement joins TRBV6-1 to TRBJ2-7; possibly TRBD1 for D (5 bases). Per germline, CDR1 MNHNS and CDR2 SASEGT. There are 13 residues in the CDR3. V lost 2 bases and J 2 bases, leaving 7 bases between the germline ends. The CDR3 region has the DNA TGTGCCAGCAGTGAAACAGGTGCCTACGAGCAGTACGTC. Its translation: CASSETGAYEQYV.

With respect to this clone: At the DNA level, this CDR3 is encoded by other sequences in the same sample as well. J is TRBJ1-1 and V is TRBV5-1; 8 nucleotides agree with TRBD1. The trim removed 4 bases at V and 4 bases at J, leaving 3 bases unmatched. This CDR3 region has 13 residues. Germline V gene data show CDR1 as SGHRS and CDR2 as YFSETQ. The CDR3: CASSQGAGTEAFF. CDR3 DNA: TGCGCCAGCAGCCAGGGGGCTGGCACTGAAGCTTTCTTT.

The chain joins TRBV5-1 to TRBJ2-3; D not certain. Per germline, CDR1 SGHRS and CDR2 YFSETQ. Trimming took off 5 bases at V and 1 base at J, with 8 bases between the two ends. The length of the CDR3 is 13 residues. The DNA for the CDR3 is TGCGCCAGCAGTCCCAGCGGCACAGATACGCAGTATTTT. Its translation: CASSPSGTDTQYF.

The chain recombines TRBV6-5 with TRBJ1-5; D gene uncertain. The length of the CDR3 is 16 residues. The germline V and J ends were trimmed by 2 bases and 2 bases, with 13 bases remaining between them. CDR1 MNHEY and CDR2 SVGAGI come from the germline V gene. CDR3 nucleotide sequence: TGTGCCAGCAGTTACGAGACTAATTATGGCAATCAGCCCCAGCATTTT. Translation: CASSYETNYGNQPQHF.

The chain has TRBV2 and TRBJ1-5; D is unclear. The CDR3 covers 17 residues. CDR1 and CDR2 from the germline V gene are SNHLY and FYNNEI. V dropped 7 bases and J dropped 0 bases, with 19 bases sitting between them. CDR3: CASTQVGGGLSNQPQHF. In DNA form, the CDR3 reads TGTGCCAGCACCCAAGTGGGTGGAGGACTTAGCAATCAGCCCCAGCATTTT.

V and J are TRBV6-5 and TRBJ1-3; 7 bases are a match to TRBD1. CDR1 MNHEY and CDR2 SVGAGI come from the germline V gene. The CDR3 is 14 residues long. V gave up 7 bases and J gave up 2 bases; unmatched junction bases: 5. The CDR3 region has the DNA TGTGCCAGCATTACAGGGGAGGCTGGAAACACCATATATTTT. It codes for CASITGEAGNTIYF.

The chain employs TRBV6-5 and TRBJ1-2; D uncertain. This CDR3 contains 14 residues. The V end lost 4 bases, the J end lost 2 bases, and 11 bases lay between the germline ends. The germline V gene encodes CDR1 MNHEY and CDR2 SVGAGI. The CDR3 nucleotides read TGTGCCAGCAGTTCCCCGGGAAGGAACTATGGCTACACCTTC. Protein: CASSSPGRNYGYTF.

The V call is TRBV21-1, the J call TRBJ2-1; the D call in the table, TRBD2, was not verified against the DNA. TRBV21-1 is a pseudogene locus. The CDR3 is 13 residues long. The CDR3 here is CASSSPGKEGQFF. The CDR3 region has the DNA TGTGCCAGCAGCAGCCCGGGTAAGGAGGGGCAGTTCTTC.

With regard to this clone: Relative to the germline gene, one junction end is altered; a read error may explain this. The J gene is TRBJ1-3, the V gene TRBV7-9; D not resolved. CDR1 and CDR2 (germline): SEHNR, FQNEAQ (reference sequence). This CDR3 is built from 11 residues. The CDR3 DNA is TGTGCCAGCAGTTTTGGAGACACCATATATTTT. Its translation is CASSFGDTIYF. Combining the CDR3 with reference TRBV7-9 and TRBJ1-3 gives the whole variable domain DTGVSQNPRHKITKRGQNVTFRCDPISEHNRLYWYRQTLGQGPEFLTYFQNEAQLEKSRLLSDRFSAERPKGSFSTLEIQRTEQGDSAMYLCASSFGDTIYFGEGSWLTVV.

This rearrangement joins TRBV30 to TRBJ1-5, with D tentatively TRBD1 (5 bases). The V and J ends lost 3 bases and 7 bases respectively, with 16 bases between them. The CDR3 covers 14 residues. The germline CDR1 and CDR2 sequences are GTSNPN and SVGIG (reference sequence). CDR3 coding DNA: TGTGCCTGGAGCCAGGGTAGCGGAATGCAGCCCCAGCATTTT. Its protein is CAWSQGSGMQPQHF.

This chain joins TRBV6-5 and TRBJ2-1, with a possible D match to TRBD2 (7 bases). The V and J ends lost 5 bases and 10 bases respectively, with 18 bases between them. Germline-derived CDR1 and CDR2 are MNHEY and SVGAGI. The CDR3 runs 14 residues. The CDR3 loop is CASSRRGGLEEQFF. Written as DNA, the CDR3 is TGTGCCAGCAGTCGTCGCGGGGGCCTCGAGGAGCAGTTCTTC.

The CDR3 DNA reads TGTGCCAGCAGCCCACAGGACAAGAACACCGGGGAGCTGTTTTTT. Amino acids: CASSPQDKNTGELFF. The chain recombines TRBV7-9 with TRBJ2-2; perhaps TRBD1 as D (5 bases). The length of the CDR3 is 15 residues. V was cut by 5 bases and J by 1 base, with 11 bases left in between. Germline CDR1 SEHNR, CDR2 FQNEAQ (reference sequence).

This sequence joins TRBV7-3 and TRBJ2-1; 9 positions agree with TRBD2. Germline V gene data show CDR1 as SGHTA and CDR2 as FQGTGA. CDR3 length equals 14 residues. The V segment lost 4 bases and the J segment 14 bases; nucleotides outside the gene matches: 12. This CDR3 is CASSSLAGARSEFF. CDR3 bases: TGTGCCAGCAGCTCATTAGCGGGGGCCCGTTCAGAGTTCTTC.

A few counts support this clone. The V gene is TRBV2, the J gene TRBJ2-2; no reliable D call. The CDR3 contains 15 residues. With 1 base removed from V and 4 bases from J, the gap between germline ends came to 10 bases. CDR1 and CDR2 from the germline V gene are SNHLY and FYNNEI. DNA of the CDR3: TGTGCCAGCAGTGAAGACAGTCTGGCCACCGGGGAGCTGTTTTTT. It specifies CASSEDSLATGELFF.

This clone has a count of ten or more. The chain uses TRBV27 and TRBJ2-7; 8 bases are shared with TRBD2. The CDR3 has 14 amino acids. Germline lookup yields CDR1 MNHEY and CDR2 SMNVEV (reference sequence). V shed 2 bases, J shed 4 bases, and the junction held 4 bases outside the gene matches. The CDR3 is CASSLSGGNYEQYF. In DNA form, the CDR3 reads TGTGCCAGCAGTTTAAGCGGGGGAAATTACGAGCAGTACTTC.

The chain links TRBV19 to TRBJ1-5, with 8 nucleotides matching TRBD1. The ends lost 1 base at V and 7 bases at J; junction bases unmatched: 9. This CDR3 spans 16 amino acids. The germline CDR1 and CDR2 sequences are LNHDA and SQIVND (reference sequence). The CDR3 sequence is CASSIGARGLGQPQHF. The CDR3 DNA is TGTGCCAGTAGTATAGGCGCCAGGGGGCTTGGACAGCCCCAGCATTTT. Combining the CDR3 with reference TRBV19 and TRBJ1-5 gives the whole variable domain DGGITQSPKYLFRKEGQNVTLSCEQNLNHDAMYWYRQDPGQGLRLIYYSQIVNDFQKGDIAEGYSVSREKKESFPLTVTSAQKNPTAFYLCASSIGARGLGQPQHFGDGTRLSIL.